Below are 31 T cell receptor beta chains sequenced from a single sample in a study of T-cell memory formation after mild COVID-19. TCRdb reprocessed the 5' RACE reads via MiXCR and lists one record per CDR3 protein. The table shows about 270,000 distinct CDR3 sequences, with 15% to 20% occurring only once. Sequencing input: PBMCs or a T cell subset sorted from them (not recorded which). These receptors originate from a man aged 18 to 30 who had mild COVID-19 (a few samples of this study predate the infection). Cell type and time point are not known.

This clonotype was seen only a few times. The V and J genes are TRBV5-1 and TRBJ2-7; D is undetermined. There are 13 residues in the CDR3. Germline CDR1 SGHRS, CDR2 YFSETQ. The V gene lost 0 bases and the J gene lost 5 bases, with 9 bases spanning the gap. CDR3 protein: CASSLGLGNEQYV. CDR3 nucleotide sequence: TGCGCCAGCAGCTTGGGGTTGGGAAACGAGCAGTACGTC.

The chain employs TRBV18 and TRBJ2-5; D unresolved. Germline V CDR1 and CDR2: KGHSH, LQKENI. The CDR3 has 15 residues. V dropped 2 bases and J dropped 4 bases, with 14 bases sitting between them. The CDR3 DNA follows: TGTGCCAGCTCACCAGGCAATCTTGGGGTAGAGACCCAGTACTTC. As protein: CASSPGNLGVETQYF.

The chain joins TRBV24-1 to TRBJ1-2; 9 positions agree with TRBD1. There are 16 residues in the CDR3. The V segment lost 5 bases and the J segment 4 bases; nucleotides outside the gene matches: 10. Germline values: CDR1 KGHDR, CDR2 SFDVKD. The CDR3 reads CATSVHRGRSFYGYTF. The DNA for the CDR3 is TGTGCCACCAGTGTCCACAGGGGGCGAAGCTTCTATGGCTACACCTTC.

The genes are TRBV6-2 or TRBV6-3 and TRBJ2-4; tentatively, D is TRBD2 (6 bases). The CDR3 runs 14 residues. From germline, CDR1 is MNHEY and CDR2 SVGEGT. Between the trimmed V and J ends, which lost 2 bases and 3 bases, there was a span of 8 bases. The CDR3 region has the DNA TGTGCCAGCAGTTACCTGGGGGGCAAAAACATTCAGTACTTC. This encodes CASSYLGGKNIQYF.

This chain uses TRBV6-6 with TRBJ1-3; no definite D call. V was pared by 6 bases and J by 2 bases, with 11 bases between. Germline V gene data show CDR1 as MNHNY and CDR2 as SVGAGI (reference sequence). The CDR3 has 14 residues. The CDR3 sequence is CASRSGRTGNTIYF. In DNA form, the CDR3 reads TGTGCCAGCAGAAGTGGCAGGACTGGAAACACCATATATTTT.

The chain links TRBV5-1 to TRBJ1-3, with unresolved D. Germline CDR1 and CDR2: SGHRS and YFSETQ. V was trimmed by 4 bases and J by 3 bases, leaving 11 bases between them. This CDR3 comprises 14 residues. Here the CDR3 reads CASSEGLGGNTIYF. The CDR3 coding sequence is TGCGCCAGCAGCGAGGGCCTCGGTGGAAACACCATATATTTT.

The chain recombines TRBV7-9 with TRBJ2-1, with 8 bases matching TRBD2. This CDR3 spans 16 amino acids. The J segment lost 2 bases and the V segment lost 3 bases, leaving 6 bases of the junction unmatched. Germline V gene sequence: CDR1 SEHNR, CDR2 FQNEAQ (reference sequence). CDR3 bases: TGTGCCAGCAGCTTCCCGGGACTAGTGGCCTACAATGAGCAGTTCTTC. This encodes CASSFPGLVAYNEQFF.

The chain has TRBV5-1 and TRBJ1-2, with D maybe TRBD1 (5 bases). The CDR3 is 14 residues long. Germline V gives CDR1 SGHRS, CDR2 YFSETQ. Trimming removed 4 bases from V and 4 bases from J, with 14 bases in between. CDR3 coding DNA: TGCGCCAGCAGCCAGGACATTGGGAGCTATGGCTACACCTTC. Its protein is CASSQDIGSYGYTF. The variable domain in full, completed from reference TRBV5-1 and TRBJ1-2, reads KAGVTQTPRYLIKTRGQQVTLSCSPISGHRSVSWYQQTPGQGLQFLFEYFSETQRNKGNFPGRFSGRQFSNSRSEMNVSTLELGDSALYLCASSQDIGSYGYTFGSGTRLTVV.

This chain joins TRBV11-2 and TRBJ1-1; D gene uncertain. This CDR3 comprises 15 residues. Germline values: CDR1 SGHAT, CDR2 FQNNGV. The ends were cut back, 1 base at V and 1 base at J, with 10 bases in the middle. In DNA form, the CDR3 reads TGTGCCAGCAGCTTAGCTCTGGTAGGGAACACTGAAGCTTTCTTT. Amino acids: CASSLALVGNTEAFF.

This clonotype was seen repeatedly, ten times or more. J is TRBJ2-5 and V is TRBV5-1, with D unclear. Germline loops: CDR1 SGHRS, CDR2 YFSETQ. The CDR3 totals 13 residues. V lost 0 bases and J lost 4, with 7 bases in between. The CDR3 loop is CASSLEGGETQYF. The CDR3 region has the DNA TGCGCCAGCAGCTTGGAGGGCGGAGAGACCCAGTACTTC.

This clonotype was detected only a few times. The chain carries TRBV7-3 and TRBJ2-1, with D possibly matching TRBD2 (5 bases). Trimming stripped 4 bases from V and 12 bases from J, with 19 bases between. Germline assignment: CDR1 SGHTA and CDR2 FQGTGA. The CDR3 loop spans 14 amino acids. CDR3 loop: CASSSPGSIEGQFF. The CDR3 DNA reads TGTGCCAGCAGCTCCCCCGGTAGTATCGAGGGGCAGTTCTTC.

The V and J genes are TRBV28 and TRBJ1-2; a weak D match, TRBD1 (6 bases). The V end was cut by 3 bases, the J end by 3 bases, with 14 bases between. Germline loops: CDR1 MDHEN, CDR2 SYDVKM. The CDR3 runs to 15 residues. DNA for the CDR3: TGTGCCAGCAGTTTTGGCAGGGGAAGTGACTATGGCTACACCTTC. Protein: CASSFGRGSDYGYTF.

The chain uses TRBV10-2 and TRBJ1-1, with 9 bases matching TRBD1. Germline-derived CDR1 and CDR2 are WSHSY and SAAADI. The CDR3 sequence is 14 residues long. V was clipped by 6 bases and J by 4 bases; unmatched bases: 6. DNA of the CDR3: TGCGCCAGCAGGCAACAGGGGGCGAGCACTGAAGCTTTCTTT. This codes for CASRQQGASTEAFF.

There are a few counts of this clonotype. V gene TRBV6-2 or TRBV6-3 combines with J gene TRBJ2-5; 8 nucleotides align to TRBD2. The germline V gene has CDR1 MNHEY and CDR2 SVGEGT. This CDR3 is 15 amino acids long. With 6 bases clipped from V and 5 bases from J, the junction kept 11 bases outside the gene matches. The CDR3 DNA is TGTGCCAGCAGCCCATGGACTAGCCCGAGTGAGACCCAGTACTTC. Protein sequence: CASSPWTSPSETQYF.

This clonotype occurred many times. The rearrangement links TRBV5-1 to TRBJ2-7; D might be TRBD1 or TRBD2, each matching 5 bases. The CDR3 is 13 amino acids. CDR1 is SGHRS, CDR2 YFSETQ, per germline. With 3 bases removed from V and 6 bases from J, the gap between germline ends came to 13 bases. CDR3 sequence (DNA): TGCGCCAGCAGCTGGGACGGTCAGAGCGAGCAGTACGTC. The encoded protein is CASSWDGQSEQYV.

The CDR3 DNA reads TGCGCCAGCAGCCACCTTACTCTACGACTCCGCTCTGGGGCCAACGTCCTGACTTTC. Protein product: CASSHLTLRLRSGANVLTF. The chain joins TRBV4-1 to TRBJ2-6; D is unresolved. Germline V lookup: CDR1 MGHRA, CDR2 YSYEKL. V lost 3 bases, J lost 0 bases, and 18 bases lay in between. The CDR3 covers 19 residues.

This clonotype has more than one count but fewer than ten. Here the CDR3 DNA reads TGTGCCAGCCGGCCCGGCGGCGCCGGGGAGCTGTTTTTT. This gives the protein CASRPGGAGELFF. The chain recombines TRBV7-3 with TRBJ2-2; D is unresolved. With 8 bases removed from V and 6 bases from J, the gap between germline ends came to 13 bases. This CDR3 has 13 residues. Germline V CDR1 and CDR2: SGHTA, FQGTGA.

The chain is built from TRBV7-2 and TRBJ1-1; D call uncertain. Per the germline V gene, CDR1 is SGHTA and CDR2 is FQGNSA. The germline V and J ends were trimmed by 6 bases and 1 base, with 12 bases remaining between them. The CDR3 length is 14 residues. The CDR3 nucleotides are TGTGCCAGCAGAACACGCGAAACGAACACTGAAGCTTTCTTT. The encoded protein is CASRTRETNTEAFF. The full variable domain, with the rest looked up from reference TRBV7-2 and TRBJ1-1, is GAGVSQSPSNKVTEKGKDVELRCDPISGHTALYWYRQSLGQGLEFLIYFQGNSAPDKSGLPSDRFSAERTGGSVSTLTIQRTQQEDSAVYLCASRTRETNTEAFFGQGTRLTVV.

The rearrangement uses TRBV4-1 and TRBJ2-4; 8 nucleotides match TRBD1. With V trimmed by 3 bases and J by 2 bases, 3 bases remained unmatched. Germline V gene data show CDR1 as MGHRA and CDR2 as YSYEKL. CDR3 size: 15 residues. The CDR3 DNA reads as TGCGCCAGCAGCCACGGACAGGGTCCCAAAAACATTCAGTACTTC. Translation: CASSHGQGPKNIQYF.

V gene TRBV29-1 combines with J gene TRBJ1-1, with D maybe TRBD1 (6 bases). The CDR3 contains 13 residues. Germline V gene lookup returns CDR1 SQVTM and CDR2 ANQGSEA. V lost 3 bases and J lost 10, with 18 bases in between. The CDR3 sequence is CSVEVGASSRAFF. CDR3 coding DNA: TGCAGCGTTGAGGTGGGGGCGAGTTCTAGAGCTTTCTTT.

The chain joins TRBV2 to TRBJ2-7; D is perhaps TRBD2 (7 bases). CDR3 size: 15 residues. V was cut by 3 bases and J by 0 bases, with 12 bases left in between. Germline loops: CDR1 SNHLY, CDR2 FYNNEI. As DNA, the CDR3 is TGTGCCAGCAGTGATAGGGGGGGCCCCTCCTACGAGCAGTACTTC. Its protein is CASSDRGGPSYEQYF.

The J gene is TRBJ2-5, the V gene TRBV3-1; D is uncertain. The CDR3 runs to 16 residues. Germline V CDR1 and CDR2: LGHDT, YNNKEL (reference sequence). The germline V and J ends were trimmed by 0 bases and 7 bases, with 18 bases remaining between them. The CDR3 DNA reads TGTGCCAGCAGCCAAGATGGGTGGCTAGGTTTTGGGACCCAGTACTTC. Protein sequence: CASSQDGWLGFGTQYF.

CDR3 in amino acids: CASSLSQGPYGYTF. The CDR3 DNA reads as TGTGCCAGTAGTCTGAGCCAGGGGCCCTATGGCTACACCTTC. The V gene is TRBV19, the J gene TRBJ1-2; tentative D call: TRBD1 (6 bases). In germline, CDR1 is LNHDA, CDR2 SQIVND (reference sequence). This CDR3 has 14 residues. The V and J ends lost 5 bases and 4 bases respectively, with 14 bases between them.

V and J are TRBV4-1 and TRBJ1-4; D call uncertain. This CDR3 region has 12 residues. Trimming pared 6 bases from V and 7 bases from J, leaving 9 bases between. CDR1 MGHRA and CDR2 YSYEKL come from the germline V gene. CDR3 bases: TGCGCCAGCAGGGGAGGACGTGAAAAACTGTTTTTT. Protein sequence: CASRGGREKLFF.

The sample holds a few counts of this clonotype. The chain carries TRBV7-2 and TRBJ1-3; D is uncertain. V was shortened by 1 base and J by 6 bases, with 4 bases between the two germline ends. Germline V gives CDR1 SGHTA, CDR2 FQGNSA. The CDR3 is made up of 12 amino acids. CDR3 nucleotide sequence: TGTGCCAGCAGCTTAGGCCCAAACACCATATATTTT. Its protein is CASSLGPNTIYF.

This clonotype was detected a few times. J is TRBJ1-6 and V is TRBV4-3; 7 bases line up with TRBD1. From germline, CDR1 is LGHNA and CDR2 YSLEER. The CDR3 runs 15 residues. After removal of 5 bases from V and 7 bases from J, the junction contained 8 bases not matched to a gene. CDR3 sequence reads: CASSEDRSQNSPLHF. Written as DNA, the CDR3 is TGCGCCAGCAGCGAGGACAGGTCTCAGAATTCACCCCTCCACTTT.

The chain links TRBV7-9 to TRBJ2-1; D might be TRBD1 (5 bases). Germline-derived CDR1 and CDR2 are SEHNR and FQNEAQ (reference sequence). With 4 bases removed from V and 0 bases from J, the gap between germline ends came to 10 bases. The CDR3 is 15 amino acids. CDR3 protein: CASSSDTTSYNEQFF. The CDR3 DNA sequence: TGTGCCAGCAGCTCGGACACTACCTCCTACAATGAGCAGTTCTTC. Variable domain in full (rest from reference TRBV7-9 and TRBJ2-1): DTGVSQNPRHKITKRGQNVTFRCDPISEHNRLYWYRQTLGQGPEFLTYFQNEAQLEKSRLLSDRFSAERPKGSFSTLEIQRTEQGDSAMYLCASSSDTTSYNEQFFGPGTRLTVL.

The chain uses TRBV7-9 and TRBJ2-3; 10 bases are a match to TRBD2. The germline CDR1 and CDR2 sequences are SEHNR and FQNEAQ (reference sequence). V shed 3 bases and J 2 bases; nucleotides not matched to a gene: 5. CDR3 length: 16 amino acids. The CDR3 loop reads CASSLYSGGNTDTQYF. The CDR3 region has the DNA TGTGCCAGCAGCTTGTATAGCGGGGGGAACACAGATACGCAGTATTTT.

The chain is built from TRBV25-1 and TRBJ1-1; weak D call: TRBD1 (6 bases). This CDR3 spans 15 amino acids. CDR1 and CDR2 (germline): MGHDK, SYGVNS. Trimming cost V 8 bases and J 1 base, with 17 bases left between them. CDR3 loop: CASVSEGVGNTEAFF. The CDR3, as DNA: TGTGCCAGCGTGTCGGAGGGGGTTGGGAACACTGAAGCTTTCTTT.

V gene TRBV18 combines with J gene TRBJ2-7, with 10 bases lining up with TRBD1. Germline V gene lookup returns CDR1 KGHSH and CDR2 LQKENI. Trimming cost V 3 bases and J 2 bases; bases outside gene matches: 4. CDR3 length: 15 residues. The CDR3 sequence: CASSPGQGGAYEQYV. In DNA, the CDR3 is TGTGCCAGCTCACCCGGACAGGGGGGTGCCTACGAGCAGTACGTC.

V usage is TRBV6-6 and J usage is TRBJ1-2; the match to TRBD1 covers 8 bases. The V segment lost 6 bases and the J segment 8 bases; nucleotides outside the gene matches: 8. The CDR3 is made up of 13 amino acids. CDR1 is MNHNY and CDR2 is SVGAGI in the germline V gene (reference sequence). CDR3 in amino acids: CASSFTGGGGYTF. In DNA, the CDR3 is TGTGCCAGCAGCTTCACAGGGGGTGGAGGCTACACCTTC.